Below are 15 T cell receptor beta chains sequenced from a single sample in a study of vaccination and CD4 T cells after COVID-19. This sample's time point: late sampling 161 to 241 days after vaccination in a few convalescent patients. Via MiXCR, TCRdb re-called the PCR reads, giving one row per CDR3 protein. The data hold 25,000 to 35,000 distinct CDR3 sequences, with 49% observed a single time. The sequences come from CD4+ T cells from blood, collected about 7 months after SARS-CoV-2 vaccination. These receptors came from a human donor who had recovered from COVID-19.

The rearrangement uses TRBV6-2 or TRBV6-3 and TRBJ1-1; 7 nucleotides line up with TRBD1. CDR1 and CDR2 from the germline V gene are MNHEY and SVGEGT. The CDR3 has 12 amino acids. V lost 6 bases to trimming and J lost 10 bases; unmatched junction nucleotides: 8. The CDR3 is CASSDSGGTAFF. In DNA, the CDR3 is TGTGCCAGCAGCGATTCAGGGGGTACAGCTTTCTTT.

The count of this clonotype is one. The genes are TRBV6-4 and TRBJ2-3; no clear D. From germline, CDR1 is MRHNA and CDR2 SNTAGT. The CDR3 is 13 residues long. V dropped 6 bases and J dropped 1 base, with 8 bases sitting between them. The CDR3 here is CASRGDRTDTQYF. In DNA, the CDR3 is TGTGCCAGCAGGGGCGACCGCACAGATACGCAGTATTTT.

This clonotype was counted only a few times. The rearrangement uses TRBV7-8 and TRBJ2-7; 8 nucleotides agree with TRBD1. CDR3 length: 13 residues. Germline-derived CDR1 and CDR2 are SGHVS and FQNEAQ. The ends lost 7 bases at V and 2 bases at J; junction bases unmatched: 4. The CDR3 here is CASMSQGAYEQYF. The CDR3 bases are TGTGCCAGCATGTCACAGGGGGCCTACGAGCAGTACTTC. Full variable domain (rest looked up from reference TRBV7-8 and TRBJ2-7): GAGVSQSPRYKVAKRGQDVALRCDPISGHVSLFWYQQALGQGPEFLTYFQNEAQLDKSGLPSDRFFAERPEGSVSTLKIQRTQQEDSAVYLCASMSQGAYEQYFGPGTRLTVT.

This rearrangement joins TRBV6-1 to TRBJ1-5; D is unresolved. Germline CDR1 reads MNHNS; CDR2 reads SASEGT. There are 17 residues in the CDR3. V lost 0 bases, J lost 2 bases, and 14 bases lay in between. Here the CDR3 DNA reads TGTGCCAGCAGTGAAGCCTTCGGACTTGTGGGCAATCAGCCCCAGCATTTT. Translated: CASSEAFGLVGNQPQHF.

This clonotype is categorized as medium-sized. For the CDR3, the DNA is TGTGCCAGCAGTGCCAGGAGGGGAAGGGATACTGAAGCTTTCTTT. This sequence encodes CASSARRGRDTEAFF. The genes are TRBV27 and TRBJ1-1; D possibly corresponds to TRBD1 (5 bases). Trimming pared 5 bases from V and 5 bases from J, leaving 18 bases between. The germline V gene has CDR1 MNHEY and CDR2 SMNVEV (reference sequence). The CDR3 is 15 residues long.

The V and J genes are TRBV30 and TRBJ2-7; 12 positions agree with TRBD2. CDR1 and CDR2 from the germline V gene are GTSNPN and SVGIG (reference sequence). The length of the CDR3 is 17 residues. The trim removed 3 bases at V and 6 bases at J, leaving 15 bases unmatched. In nucleotides, the CDR3 is TGTGCCTGGAGCGAAACCGGGACTAGCGGGCGCGCCTGCGAGCAGTACTTC. This encodes CAWSETGTSGRACEQYF.

V usage is TRBV7-2 and J usage is TRBJ1-5; D remains ambiguous. V was clipped by 4 bases and J by 7 bases, with 8 bases between them. Germline V gene sequence: CDR1 SGHTA, CDR2 FQGNSA. This CDR3 spans 12 amino acids. The CDR3 coding sequence is TGTGCCAGCAGCTCCCGCGGGCAGCCCCAGCATTTT. Encoded protein: CASSSRGQPQHF.

This clonotype was observed a few times. The genes are TRBV27 and TRBJ2-1; D is perhaps TRBD2 (5 bases). The CDR3 runs 14 residues. Germline V gene data show CDR1 as MNHEY and CDR2 as SMNVEV (reference sequence). Trimming shortened V by 6 bases and J by 0 bases, and 9 bases separated the two germline ends. CDR3 sequence reads: CASSPLGSYNEQFF. CDR3 bases: TGTGCCAGCAGCCCACTAGGCTCCTACAATGAGCAGTTCTTC.

This clonotype was observed a few times. The CDR3 DNA sequence: TGTGCCAGCAGCCTGACAGGAGGCGCGTACGAGCAGTACTTC. Residues: CASSLTGGAYEQYF. The chain combines TRBV7-9 with TRBJ2-7; D possibly corresponds to TRBD1 (6 bases). CDR3 length: 14 residues. Germline assignment: CDR1 SEHNR and CDR2 FQNEAQ (reference sequence). Trimming pared 5 bases from V and 4 bases from J, leaving 15 bases between. Full variable domain (remainder filled in from reference TRBV7-9 and TRBJ2-7): DTGVSQNPRHKITKRGQNVTFRCDPISEHNRLYWYRQTLGQGPEFLTYFQNEAQLEKSRLLSDRFSAERPKGSFSTLEIQRTEQGDSAMYLCASSLTGGAYEQYFGPGTRLTVT.

The J gene is TRBJ2-1, the V gene TRBV20-1; 13 nucleotides align to TRBD2. CDR1 is DFQATT and CDR2 is SNEGSKA in the germline V gene (reference sequence). This CDR3 has 19 amino acids. After removal of 0 bases from V and 0 bases from J, the junction contained 8 bases not matched to a gene. CDR3 sequence: CSARDRLAGGVTSYNEQFF. CDR3 coding DNA: TGCAGTGCTAGAGATAGACTAGCGGGAGGCGTCACCTCCTACAATGAGCAGTTCTTC.

This rearrangement joins TRBV12-5 to TRBJ2-1, with 8 bases identical to TRBD2. Germline V gene lookup returns CDR1 LGHNT and CDR2 FRNRAP. This CDR3 region has 16 residues. V was clipped by 0 bases and J by 7 bases; unmatched bases: 8. In DNA form, the CDR3 reads TGTGCTAGTGGTTTGGTAATAAGCGGGAGAAGGAATGAGCAGTTCTTC. Amino acid sequence: CASGLVISGRRNEQFF.

The chain joins TRBV10-2 to TRBJ2-2; unclear D gene. The CDR3 spans 12 residues. Per the germline V gene, CDR1 is WSHSY and CDR2 is SAAADI. V lost 4 bases to trimming and J lost 3 bases, with 3 bases between them. CDR3 nucleotide sequence: TGCGCCAGCAGTGTGGACACCGGGGAGCTGTTTTTT. This sequence encodes CASSVDTGELFF.

The chain couples TRBV7-2 to TRBJ2-1; D ambiguous. V was shortened by 4 bases and J by 9 bases, with 10 bases between the two germline ends. Germline V gene sequence: CDR1 SGHTA, CDR2 FQGNSA. The CDR3 has 12 residues. The CDR3 DNA is TGTGCCAGCAGCTCGTTCACCACTGAGCAGTTCTTC. The encoded protein is CASSSFTTEQFF.

The chain couples TRBV19 to TRBJ2-6; no firm D call. Per the germline V gene, CDR1 is LNHDA and CDR2 is SQIVND (reference sequence). This CDR3 spans 15 amino acids. Trimming pared 4 bases from V and 2 bases from J, leaving 9 bases between. CDR3 protein: CASSTPDTGANVLTF. DNA for the CDR3: TGTGCCAGTAGTACTCCCGACACTGGGGCCAACGTCCTGACTTTC.

This rearrangement joins TRBV7-9 to TRBJ2-1; a possible D gene is TRBD2 (6 bases). Per germline, CDR1 SEHNR and CDR2 FQNEAQ (reference sequence). The CDR3 covers 14 residues. V lost 4 bases to trimming and J lost 8 bases, with 15 bases between them. DNA for the CDR3: TGTGCCAGCAGCTCGATGGGGGGAGCCGATGAGCAGTTCTTC. Translated, it gives CASSSMGGADEQFF.